This is a list of T cell receptor beta chains from one sample in a study of naive and memory T cell subsets. MiXCR, applied by TCRdb to the UMI-ligation and nested PCR reads, yields one record per CDR3 protein. The repertoire holds approximately 150,000 distinct CDR3 sequences, about 20% seen once, with roughly 0.6% in the top ten. Input material: naive CD8+ T cells from blood. Receptors originate from a human donor in good health. The CDR3 runs from the conserved cysteine through the conserved F or W. The D gene is left open where the match is weak. Clone size appears in some rows only: once, few, many, or a class for an expanded clone.

d_gene: TRBD2
len: 19
j_gene: TRBJ2-5
v_gene: TRBV24-1
abundance: NA
CDR3nt: TGTGCCACCAGTGAACACGTCGGGACTAGCGGAGCGTACCAAGAGACCCAGTACTTC
CDR3aa: CATSEHVGTSGAYQETQYF

d_gene: NA
len: 14
j_gene: TRBJ2-1
v_gene: TRBV20-1
abundance: NA
CDR3nt: TGCAGTGCTCAAAGCGGGCGGTCCTACAATGAGCAGTTCTTC
CDR3aa: CSAQSGRSYNEQFF

d_gene: NA
len: 14
j_gene: TRBJ2-7
v_gene: TRBV6-1
abundance: NA
CDR3nt: TGTGCCAGCACCGCCGAAAACTACGACTACGAGCAGTACTTC
CDR3aa: CASTAENYDYEQYF

d_gene: NA
len: 12
j_gene: TRBJ2-7
v_gene: TRBV7-9
abundance: few
CDR3nt: TGTGCCAGCAGCCAGGACTTTTACGAGCAGTACTTC
CDR3aa: CASSQDFYEQYF

d_gene: NA
len: 12
j_gene: TRBJ1-1
v_gene: TRBV7-9
abundance: few
CDR3nt: TGTGCCAGCAGCTTACCCACAGGGTCTGCTTTCTTT
CDR3aa: CASSLPTGSAFF

d_gene: NA
len: 14
j_gene: TRBJ2-1
v_gene: TRBV5-1
abundance: NA
CDR3nt: TGCGCCAGCAGCTTGGGGACTCTAGACAATGAGCAGTTCTTC
CDR3aa: CASSLGTLDNEQFF

d_gene: NA
len: 12
j_gene: TRBJ2-1
v_gene: TRBV5-4
abundance: NA
CDR3nt: TGTGCCAGTGATGACGGCTACAATGAGCAGTTCTTC
CDR3aa: CASDDGYNEQFF

d_gene: NA
len: 16
j_gene: TRBJ2-3
v_gene: TRBV28
abundance: once
CDR3nt: TGTGCCAGCAGTCCCACCCCCGGGAGAGGGGAAGATACGCAGTATTTT
CDR3aa: CASSPTPGRGEDTQYF

d_gene: TRBD2
len: 23
j_gene: TRBJ2-1
v_gene: TRBV28
abundance: few
CDR3nt: TGTGCCAGCAGTTCCCCGACTAGCGGGAGCTCCCCCGAAATATTAAGAGACTACAATGAGCAGTTCTTC
CDR3aa: CASSSPTSGSSPEILRDYNEQFF

d_gene: NA
len: 14
j_gene: TRBJ2-1
v_gene: TRBV28
abundance: few
CDR3nt: TGTGCCAGCAGTTCTTTGCAGTCCTACAATGAGCAGTTCTTC
CDR3aa: CASSSLQSYNEQFF

d_gene: NA
len: 14
j_gene: TRBJ1-1
v_gene: TRBV27
abundance: few
CDR3nt: TGTGCCAGCAGTTACGGGACCGAGAACACTGAAGCTTTCTTT
CDR3aa: CASSYGTENTEAFF

d_gene: NA
len: 14
j_gene: TRBJ2-7
v_gene: TRBV5-5
abundance: NA
CDR3nt: TGTGCCAGCAGCTTGGAGGACGCCGCCCACGAGCAGTACTTC
CDR3aa: CASSLEDAAHEQYF

d_gene: TRBD1
len: 16
j_gene: TRBJ2-1
v_gene: TRBV3-1
abundance: few
CDR3nt: TGTGCCAGCAGCCTGACCGGACAGGGGCGGGGGAATGAGCAGTTCTTC
CDR3aa: CASSLTGQGRGNEQFF

d_gene: NA
len: 16
j_gene: TRBJ2-2
v_gene: TRBV19
abundance: few
CDR3nt: TGTGCCAGTAGTCCAAGTTGGACCTTGAACACCGGGGAGCTGTTTTTT
CDR3aa: CASSPSWTLNTGELFF

d_gene: NA
len: 18
j_gene: TRBJ2-1
v_gene: TRBV27
abundance: few
CDR3nt: TGTGCCAGCAGTTTCTTCCCCCCCGCCCCAAGCTCCTACAATGAGCAGTTCTTC
CDR3aa: CASSFFPPAPSSYNEQFF

d_gene: NA
len: 13
j_gene: TRBJ1-5
v_gene: TRBV2
abundance: few
CDR3nt: TGTGCCAGCAGTGGAAATAGCAATCAGCCCCAGCATTTT
CDR3aa: CASSGNSNQPQHF

d_gene: NA
len: 15
j_gene: TRBJ2-7
v_gene: TRBV7-8
abundance: NA
CDR3nt: TGTGCCAGCAGCTCAGGTGGGACTGTGCTCTACGAGCAGTACTTC
CDR3aa: CASSSGGTVLYEQYF

d_gene: TRBD2
len: 16
j_gene: TRBJ2-7
v_gene: TRBV7-8
abundance: NA
CDR3nt: TGTGCCAGCAGCTTAGCGGGGCTAGCGGGATCCTACGAGCAGTACTTC
CDR3aa: CASSLAGLAGSYEQYF

d_gene: TRBD1
len: 14
j_gene: TRBJ1-6
v_gene: TRBV27
abundance: few
CDR3nt: TGTGCCAGCAGTTTTGGGACAGACGGTTCACCCCTCCACTTT
CDR3aa: CASSFGTDGSPLHF

d_gene: TRBD2
len: 18
j_gene: TRBJ2-1
v_gene: TRBV6-5
abundance: few
CDR3nt: TGTGCCAGCAGCTCTAGGACTAGCGGGAGAGGGACCTACAATGAGCAGTTCTTC
CDR3aa: CASSSRTSGRGTYNEQFF

d_gene: NA
len: 13
j_gene: TRBJ2-7
v_gene: TRBV20-1
abundance: NA
CDR3nt: TGCAGTGCTCCTGGGACGGTTTCCTACGAGCAGTACTTC
CDR3aa: CSAPGTVSYEQYF

d_gene: TRBD2
len: 19
j_gene: TRBJ2-2
v_gene: TRBV19
abundance: NA
CDR3nt: TGTGCCAGTAGTATAGGGACTAGCGGGAGTTATCCGAACACCGGGGAGCTGTTTTTT
CDR3aa: CASSIGTSGSYPNTGELFF

d_gene: NA
len: 16
j_gene: TRBJ1-5
v_gene: TRBV28
abundance: medium-sized
CDR3nt: TGTGCCAGCAGTCCCCTTGTAAGAGATAGCAATCAGCCCCAGCATTTT
CDR3aa: CASSPLVRDSNQPQHF

d_gene: NA
len: 13
j_gene: TRBJ2-5
v_gene: TRBV12-3/TRBV12-4
abundance: NA
CDR3nt: TGTGCCAGCAGTTTAGACAACCAAGAGACCCAGTACTTC
CDR3aa: CASSLDNQETQYF

d_gene: NA
len: 14
j_gene: TRBJ2-7
v_gene: TRBV7-9
abundance: NA
CDR3nt: TGTGCCAGCAGCGACTCTTCGTCCTCCTACGAGCAGTACTTC
CDR3aa: CASSDSSSSYEQYF